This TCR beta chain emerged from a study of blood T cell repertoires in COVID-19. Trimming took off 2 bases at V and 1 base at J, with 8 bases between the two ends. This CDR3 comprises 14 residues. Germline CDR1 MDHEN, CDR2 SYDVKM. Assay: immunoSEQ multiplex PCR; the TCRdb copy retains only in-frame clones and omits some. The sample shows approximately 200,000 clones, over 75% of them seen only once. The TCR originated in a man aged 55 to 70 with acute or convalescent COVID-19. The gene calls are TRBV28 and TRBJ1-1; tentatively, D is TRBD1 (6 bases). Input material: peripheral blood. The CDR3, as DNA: TGTGCCAGCAGTTTAGCGACAGGGAACACTGAAGCTTTCTTT. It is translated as CASSLATGNTEAFF.